This T cell receptor beta chain was sequenced for a study of Tregs in tolerant kidney transplant recipients. As to this clone: The antigen is not known.

The study's findings and limits: For some patients, primers changed over time, blocking nucleotide-level comparison.

TCRdb keeps only in-frame clones here, not all; method: immunoSEQ multiplex PCR. The profile shows 69,000 or so clones, around 90% of them singletons. Unstimulated Tregs (CD4+CD25+CD127-) and CD4+CD25- non-Tregs were sorted from PBMCs. This receptor was identified in a human donor who received a combined kidney and bone marrow transplant. This sample comprised CD4+ T cells from blood, obtained before the transplant.

The CDR3 loop reads CASWTSGILEQYF. In DNA form, the CDR3 reads TGTGCCAGCTGGACTAGCGGGATTCTCGAGCAGTACTTC. The chain recombines TRBV28 with TRBJ2-7; 12 nucleotides align to TRBD2. J gave up 6 bases and V 8 bases, and 5 bases lay outside the gene matches. Germline V gives CDR1 MDHEN, CDR2 SYDVKM. This CDR3 has 13 amino acids.